This entry is about one TCR beta chain. The antigen remains unidentified. The CDR3 covers 16 residues. Germline V gene sequence: CDR1 SGHVS, CDR2 FQNEAQ. Trimming took off 4 bases at V and 4 bases at J, with 19 bases between the two ends. TCRdb keeps only in-frame clones here, not all; method: immunoSEQ multiplex PCR. Of some 150,000 clones in the sample, around 86% were seen once. The data originate from a study of T cell responses to AZD1222 COVID-19 vaccine. Whole-study findings and limits: In a largely white British group with more females than males, clonal diversity was possibly underestimated. Reportedly, nearly half the spike-specific TCRs target unmutated variant regions. The repertoires were collected only after the peak T cell response.

The chain joins TRBV7-8 to TRBJ1-1; D may be TRBD1 (6 bases). Here the sequenced sample was peripheral blood, taken 28 days after the second AZD1222 dose. This receptor was obtained from an adult who received the AZD1222 COVID-19 vaccine. Written as DNA, the CDR3 is TGTGCCAGCAGCTCTTATGTAGGGGGGCAAACCACTGAAGCTTTCTTT. It is translated as CASSSYVGGQTTEAFF.